The 24 T cell receptor beta chains below come from one sample, sequenced in a study of regulatory T cells in long-lasting Graves disease. To make TCR beta libraries, researchers used iRepertoire HTBI primers and Arm-PCR of CDR3 regions. One entry per CDR3 protein, called by TCRdb with MiXCR from the multiplex PCR reads. This table holds more than 300,000 distinct CDR3 sequences, around a fifth found once. Time point: persistent/refractory GD, antithyroid drugs over 5 years with positive TRAb. Researchers made the TCR library from RNA that was extracted from PBMCs. The input for sequencing was peripheral blood mononuclear cells (PBMCs), taken when the disease was refractory, from a patient treated with antithyroid drugs. Receptor source: a female donor with Graves disease.

The sample holds a few counts of this clonotype. The rearrangement joins TRBV18 to TRBJ2-2, with 8 positions matching TRBD2. The CDR3 is 14 residues long. The germline CDR1 and CDR2 sequences are KGHSH and LQKENI. V shed 8 bases, J shed 6 bases, and the junction held 8 bases outside the gene matches. Here the CDR3 reads CASGHVAGPGELFF. CDR3 nucleotide sequence: TGTGCCAGCGGACATGTAGCGGGGCCCGGGGAGCTGTTTTTT.

This clonotype was seen at least ten times. This chain links TRBV29-1 with TRBJ2-7; 9 bases agree with TRBD1. The germline CDR1 and CDR2 sequences are SQVTM and ANQGSEA. After removal of 3 bases from V and 2 bases from J, the junction contained 5 bases not matched to a gene. The length of the CDR3 is 14 residues. CDR3 in DNA: TGCAGCGTTGAGACAGGGGGGGCAACCTACGAGCAGTACTTC. Encoded protein: CSVETGGATYEQYF.

In its sample, this clonotype was seen a few times. V and J are TRBV9 and TRBJ1-3, with D perhaps TRBD1 (5 bases). This CDR3 region has 15 residues. With 0 bases removed from V and 4 bases from J, the gap between germline ends came to 11 bases. The germline V gene has CDR1 SGDLS and CDR2 YYNGEE. CDR3 DNA: TGTGCCAGCAGCGTAGTAGGGGAGAGGGGAAACACCATATATTTT. This codes for CASSVVGERGNTIYF.

The genes are TRBV15 and TRBJ2-7; the D gene is possibly TRBD2 (5 bases). Germline V gene data show CDR1 as LNHNV and CDR2 as YYDKDF (reference sequence). This CDR3 is built from 15 residues. The ends were cut back, 0 bases at V and 4 bases at J, with 13 bases in the middle. The DNA of the CDR3 is TGTGCCACCAGCAGAGATCGGGATATAGGGTACGAGCAGTACTTC. This gives the protein CATSRDRDIGYEQYF.

This clonotype has at least ten counts. This chain links TRBV2 with TRBJ2-7; 7 bases are a match to TRBD2. There are 15 residues in the CDR3. The ends lost 9 bases at V and 0 bases at J; junction bases unmatched: 11. CDR1 and CDR2 (germline): SNHLY, FYNNEI. In DNA, the CDR3 is TGTGCCAGACAGTTGGCTAGCGGCAACTCCTACGAGCAGTACTTC. It codes for CARQLASGNSYEQYF.

This clonotype was counted many times. The J gene is TRBJ2-7, the V gene TRBV11-2; 14 nucleotides agree with TRBD2. V lost 1 base to trimming and J lost 4 bases; unmatched junction nucleotides: 3. The CDR3 sequence is 16 residues long. CDR1 SGHAT and CDR2 FQNNGV come from the germline V gene. This CDR3 is CASSLGGLAGEYEQYF. For the CDR3, the DNA is TGTGCCAGCAGCTTAGGGGGACTAGCGGGAGAATACGAGCAGTACTTC. Combining the CDR3 with reference TRBV11-2 and TRBJ2-7 gives the whole variable domain EAGVAQSPRYKIIEKRQSVAFWCNPISGHATLYWYQQILGQGPKLLIQFQNNGVVDDSQLPKDRFSAERLKGVDSTLKIQPAKLEDSAVYLCASSLGGLAGEYEQYFGPGTRLTVT.

This clonotype has at least ten counts. The J gene is TRBJ2-5, the V gene TRBV14; D gene uncertain. The CDR3 runs 12 residues. Germline CDR1 reads SGHDN; CDR2 reads FVKESK. V lost 1 base to trimming and J lost 6 bases, with 6 bases between them. The CDR3 DNA reads TGTGCCAGCAGCCAAGTGAAAAAGACCCAGTACTTC. As protein: CASSQVKKTQYF.

This clonotype was seen more than once but under ten times. This is likely a read error, given that the CDR3 carries no conserved phenylalanine or tryptophan at its end. This chain connects TRBV20-1 to TRBJ1-2; D might be TRBD1 (5 bases). The CDR3 length is 17 residues. Germline lookup yields CDR1 DFQATT and CDR2 SNEGSKA (reference sequence). The V end was cut by 5 bases, the J end by 6 bases, with 28 bases between. CDR3 in amino acids: CSARRYSSRGPGHGYTS. The CDR3 bases are TGCAGTGCTCGCCGATACAGCTCGAGGGGCCCTGGGCATGGCTACACCTCC.

This clonotype was recorded at least ten times. The V call is TRBV12-3 or TRBV12-4, the J call TRBJ1-2; TRBD1 agrees at 7 bases. The CDR3 runs 13 residues. The trim removed 6 bases at V and 8 bases at J, leaving 9 bases unmatched. The CDR3 nucleotides read TGTGCCAGCAGCCCCACAGGGGCGGGCGGCTACACCTTC. Translation gives CASSPTGAGGYTF.

This rearrangement joins TRBV6-1 to TRBJ1-2, with 9 positions matching TRBD1. The trim removed 3 bases at V and 7 bases at J, leaving 6 bases unmatched. The CDR3 covers 14 residues. Germline CDR1 reads MNHNS; CDR2 reads SASEGT. The CDR3, as DNA: TGTGCCAGCAGTGACACCGGGACAGGGACTGGCTACACCTTC. Translating gives CASSDTGTGTGYTF.

This clonotype was observed a handful of times. The chain employs TRBV7-9 and TRBJ2-5; TRBD1 matches at 7 bases. With 5 bases clipped from V and 2 bases from J, the junction kept 5 bases outside the gene matches. The CDR3 totals 14 residues. From germline, CDR1 is SEHNR and CDR2 FQNEAQ (reference sequence). In nucleotides, the CDR3 is TGTGCCAGCAGCCTTAAGGGGGCTCAAGAGACCCAGTACTTC. The encoded protein is CASSLKGAQETQYF.

The chain employs TRBV6-2 or TRBV6-3 and TRBJ1-6; tentative D call: TRBD1 (5 bases). Per germline, CDR1 MNHEY and CDR2 SVGEGT. The CDR3 is 15 residues long. Trimming stripped 4 bases from V and 7 bases from J, with 14 bases between. The CDR3 sequence: CASSFFGAGNSPLHF. The DNA of the CDR3 is TGTGCCAGCAGTTTCTTCGGGGCAGGGAATTCACCCCTCCACTTT.

At least ten counts were recorded for this clonotype. The chain recombines TRBV7-2 with TRBJ2-7, with D uncertain. The germline V gene encodes CDR1 SGHTA and CDR2 FQGNSA. Between the trimmed V and J ends, which lost 0 bases and 3 bases, there was a span of 9 bases. The CDR3 has 14 amino acids. CDR3 nucleotide sequence: TGTGCCAGCAGCTTAGCCCGGCAAGGCTACGAGCAGTACTTC. Residues: CASSLARQGYEQYF.

This chain uses TRBV7-2 with TRBJ2-7; either TRBD1 or TRBD2 may supply D (6 bases each). CDR1 and CDR2 from the germline V gene are SGHTA and FQGNSA. The length of the CDR3 is 14 residues. Trimming removed 5 bases from V and 3 bases from J, with 14 bases in between. This chain's CDR3 is CASSRAGGLYEQYF. The CDR3 DNA reads as TGTGCCAGCAGCCGGGCTGGGGGGCTCTACGAGCAGTACTTC.

This clonotype was seen a handful of times. V gene TRBV29-1 combines with J gene TRBJ1-2, with 9 bases aligning to TRBD1. The CDR3 covers 13 residues. Germline V gene sequence: CDR1 SQVTM, CDR2 ANQGSEA. The junction had 5 bases not matched to a gene; V was cut back by 4 bases and J by 5 bases. DNA of the CDR3: TGCAGCGTTGGGGACAGGGATAAATATGGCTACACCTTC. Residues: CSVGDRDKYGYTF.

The rearrangement joins TRBV20-1 to TRBJ1-1; 7 bases align to TRBD1. Germline V lookup: CDR1 DFQATT, CDR2 SNEGSKA (reference sequence). V lost 2 bases, J lost 7 bases, and 4 bases stayed unmatched. CDR3 size: 12 residues. The chain's CDR3 is CSARMGQLEAFF. The DNA of the CDR3 is TGCAGTGCTAGAATGGGACAGCTTGAAGCTTTCTTT.

In its sample, this clonotype was seen many times. The gene calls are TRBV7-9 and TRBJ2-6; 7 bases map to TRBD1. Germline CDR1 SEHNR, CDR2 FQNEAQ (reference sequence). The CDR3 length is 14 residues. V lost 8 bases and J lost 0; bases outside the gene matches: 1. The CDR3 here is CASGDSSGANVLTF. The CDR3 DNA follows: TGTGCCAGCGGGGACAGCTCTGGGGCCAACGTCCTGACTTTC.

There are many counts of this clonotype. The rearrangement uses TRBV15 and TRBJ1-1; D is uncertain. Trimming took off 6 bases at V and 6 bases at J, with 17 bases between the two ends. Germline values: CDR1 LNHNV, CDR2 YYDKDF (reference sequence). The length of the CDR3 is 14 residues. The CDR3 protein is CATSLYDPPAEAFF. Written as DNA, the CDR3 is TGTGCCACCAGTCTATACGATCCCCCAGCTGAAGCTTTCTTT.

V and J are TRBV5-4 and TRBJ2-2; 10 nucleotides align to TRBD1. The CDR3 runs 19 residues. From germline, CDR1 is SGHNT and CDR2 YYREEE (reference sequence). The V gene end was trimmed by 0 bases and the J gene end by 6 bases; junction bases not matched to a gene: 14. The CDR3 nucleotides read TGTGCCAGCAGCTTGGTGGGCGACAGGGGGCGCCGGGTGGCCGGGGAGCTGTTTTTT. Translated, it gives CASSLVGDRGRRVAGELFF.

This clonotype was observed a handful of times. The V and J genes are TRBV4-1 and TRBJ1-5; D unclear. This CDR3 region has 14 residues. V was shortened by 6 bases and J by 2 bases, with 11 bases between the two germline ends. Germline CDR1 is MGHRA and CDR2 is YSYEKL. The CDR3: CASSFGYGNQPQHF. CDR3 nucleotide sequence: TGCGCCAGCAGTTTTGGTTACGGCAATCAGCCCCAGCATTTT.

The J gene is TRBJ2-7, the V gene TRBV6-5; D ambiguous. In germline, CDR1 is MNHEY, CDR2 SVGAGI. The germline V and J ends were trimmed by 4 bases and 0 bases, with 19 bases remaining between them. This CDR3 comprises 17 residues. In DNA form, the CDR3 reads TGTGCCAGCAGTTTGGTGTTTTGGACGTCCAGCTCCTACGAGCAGTACTTC. This translates into CASSLVFWTSSSYEQYF.

Ten or more counts support this clonotype. The junction shows a germline mismatch at one end, possibly a read error. The rearrangement uses TRBV7-2 and TRBJ1-2; D gene unclear. Looked up from germline, CDR1 is SGHTA and CDR2 is FQGNSA. This CDR3 spans 15 amino acids. CDR3 loop: CASSLVPQANYGYTF. As DNA, the CDR3 is TGTGCCAGCAGTTTAGTCCCCCAGGCGAACTATGGCTACACCTTC. Variable domain in full (rest from reference TRBV7-2 and TRBJ1-2): GAGVSQSPSNKVTEKGKDVELRCDPISGHTALYWYRQSLGQGLEFLIYFQGNSAPDKSGLPSDRFSAERTGGSVSTLTIQRTQQEDSAVYLCASSLVPQANYGYTFGSGTRLTVV.

This clonotype has ten or more counts. The chain joins TRBV15 to TRBJ1-5; 10 bases match TRBD1. Germline loops: CDR1 LNHNV, CDR2 YYDKDF (reference sequence). The CDR3 covers 20 residues. With V trimmed by 1 base and J by 1 base, 13 bases remained unmatched. The CDR3 sequence: CATSRVVGQGVLASNQPQHF. DNA for the CDR3: TGTGCCACCAGCAGAGTTGTCGGACAGGGGGTACTGGCGAGCAATCAGCCCCAGCATTTT.

This clonotype has a count of ten or more. The chain couples TRBV12-3 or TRBV12-4 to TRBJ1-1, with 9 nucleotides matching TRBD1. This CDR3 is 13 amino acids long. J was trimmed by 4 bases and V by 4 bases; bases with no gene match: 1. Here the CDR3 DNA reads TGTGCCAGCAGTTGGACAGGGGTCACTGAAGCTTTCTTT. It is translated as CASSWTGVTEAFF.